This TCR beta chain was profiled in a study of PD-1 blockade in classical Hodgkin lymphoma. Study-level results: Patients with a complete response exhibited baseline diversity comparable to newly diagnosed patients.

On this clone: Its antigen is not known.

All patients experienced relapse after autologous stem cell transplantation, and brentuximab vedotin exposure was variable. CDR3 length: 12 amino acids. With 6 bases removed from V and 2 bases from J, the gap between germline ends came to 8 bases. The germline gives CDR1 SEHNR, CDR2 FQNEAQ (reference sequence). Sequencing used immunoSEQ multiplex PCR; TCRdb keeps in-frame clones, though not all of them. Of more than 90,000 clones in the sample, roughly 89% were seen once. The chain couples TRBV7-9 to TRBJ2-7; a weak D match, TRBD2 (5 bases). The receptor's source is a human donor with classical Hodgkin lymphoma. The source was peripheral blood mononuclear cells (PBMCs), collected before the second cycle of nivolumab. The CDR3 sequence is CASSWTPYEQYF. The CDR3 DNA follows: TGTGCCAGCAGTTGGACTCCCTACGAGCAGTACTTC.